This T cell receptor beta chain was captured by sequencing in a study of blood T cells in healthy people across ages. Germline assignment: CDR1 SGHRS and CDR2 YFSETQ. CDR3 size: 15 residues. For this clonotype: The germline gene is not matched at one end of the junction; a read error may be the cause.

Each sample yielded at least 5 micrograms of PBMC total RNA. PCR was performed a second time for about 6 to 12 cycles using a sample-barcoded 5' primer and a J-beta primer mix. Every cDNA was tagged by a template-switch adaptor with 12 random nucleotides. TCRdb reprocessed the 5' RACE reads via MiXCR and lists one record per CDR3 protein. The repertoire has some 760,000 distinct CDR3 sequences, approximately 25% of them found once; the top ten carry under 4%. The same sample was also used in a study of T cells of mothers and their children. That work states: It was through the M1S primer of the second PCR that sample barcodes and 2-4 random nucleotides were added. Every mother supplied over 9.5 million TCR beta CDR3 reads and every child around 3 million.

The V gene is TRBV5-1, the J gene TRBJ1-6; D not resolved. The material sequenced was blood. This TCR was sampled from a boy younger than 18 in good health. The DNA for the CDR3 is TGCGCCAGCAGCCCAACTGGACTTATTGGTTCACCCCTCCCCTTT. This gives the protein CASSPTGLIGSPLPF.